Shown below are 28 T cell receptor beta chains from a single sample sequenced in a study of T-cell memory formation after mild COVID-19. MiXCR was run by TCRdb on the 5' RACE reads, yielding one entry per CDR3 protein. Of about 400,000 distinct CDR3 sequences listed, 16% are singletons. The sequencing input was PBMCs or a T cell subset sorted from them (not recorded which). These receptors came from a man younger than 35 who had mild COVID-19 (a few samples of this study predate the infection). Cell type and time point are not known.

The CDR3 DNA sequence: TGTGCCAGCAGTCCAGGAGACAGCTATGGCTACACCTTC. Translation gives CASSPGDSYGYTF. The chain recombines TRBV12-3 or TRBV12-4 with TRBJ1-2; D is perhaps TRBD1 (5 bases). This CDR3 contains 13 residues. Deletions cut 5 bases from V and 4 bases from J, with 11 bases between.

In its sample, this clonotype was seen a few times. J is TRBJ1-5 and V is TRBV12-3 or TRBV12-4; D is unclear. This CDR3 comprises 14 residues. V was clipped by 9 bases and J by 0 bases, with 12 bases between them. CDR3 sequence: CASCGEYSNQPQHF. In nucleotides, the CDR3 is TGTGCCAGTTGTGGGGAATATAGCAATCAGCCCCAGCATTTT.

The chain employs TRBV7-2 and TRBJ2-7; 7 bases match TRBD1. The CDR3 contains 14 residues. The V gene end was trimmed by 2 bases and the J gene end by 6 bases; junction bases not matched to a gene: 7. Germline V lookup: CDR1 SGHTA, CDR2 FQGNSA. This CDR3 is CASSLSGQAGEQYV. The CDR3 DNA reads TGTGCCAGCAGCTTATCCGGACAGGCGGGCGAGCAGTACGTC.

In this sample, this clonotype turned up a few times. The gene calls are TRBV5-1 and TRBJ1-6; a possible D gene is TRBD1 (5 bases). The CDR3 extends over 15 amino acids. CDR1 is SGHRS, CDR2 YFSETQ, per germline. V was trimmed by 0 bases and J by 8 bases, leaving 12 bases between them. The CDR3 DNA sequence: TGCGCCAGCAGCTTGGCACCAGGGTGGGATTCACCCCTCCACTTT. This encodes CASSLAPGWDSPLHF.

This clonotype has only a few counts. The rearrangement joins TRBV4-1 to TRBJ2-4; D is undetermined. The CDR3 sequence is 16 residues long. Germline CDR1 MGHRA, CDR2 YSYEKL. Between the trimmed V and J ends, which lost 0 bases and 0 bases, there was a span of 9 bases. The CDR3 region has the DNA TGCGCCAGCAGCCAAGACGGATCGGGAGCCAAAAACATTCAGTACTTC. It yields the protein CASSQDGSGAKNIQYF.

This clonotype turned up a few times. CDR3 in amino acids: CASSYALVVGEAFF. The DNA of the CDR3 is TGTGCCAGCAGTTACGCGTTAGTGGTGGGTGAAGCTTTCTTT. This sequence joins TRBV6-5 and TRBJ1-1; D gene uncertain. V lost 2 bases, J lost 7 bases, and 14 bases lay in between. The CDR3 sequence is 14 residues long. Germline CDR1 is MNHEY and CDR2 is SVGAGI.

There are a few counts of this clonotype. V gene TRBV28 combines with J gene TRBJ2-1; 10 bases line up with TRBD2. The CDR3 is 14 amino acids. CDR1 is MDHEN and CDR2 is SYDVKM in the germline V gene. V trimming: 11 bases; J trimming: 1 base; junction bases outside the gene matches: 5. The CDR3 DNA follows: TGTGCCGGCCAAGCGGGGGGGTCCTACAATGAGCAGTTCTTC. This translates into CAGQAGGSYNEQFF.

The CDR3 region is CASRGFGERGEQYF. The DNA of the CDR3 is TGTGCCAGCAGGGGGTTTGGGGAAAGGGGCGAGCAGTACTTC. The chain employs TRBV5-6 and TRBJ2-7; TRBD1 is a possible D gene (5 bases). This CDR3 contains 14 residues. The germline V gene encodes CDR1 SGHDT and CDR2 YYEEEE. V lost 5 bases, J lost 6 bases, and 18 bases lay in between.

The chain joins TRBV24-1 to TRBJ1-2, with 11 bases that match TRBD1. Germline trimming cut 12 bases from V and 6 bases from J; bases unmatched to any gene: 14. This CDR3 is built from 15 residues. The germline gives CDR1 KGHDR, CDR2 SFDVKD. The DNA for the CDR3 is TGTGCCGCCTCATCAACGGGACAGGGGGTCGATGGCTACACCTTC. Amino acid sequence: CAASSTGQGVDGYTF.

The DNA for the CDR3 is TGCGCCAGCAGCTCGGTGGGGTGGCAAGAGACCCAGTACTTC. Amino acids: CASSSVGWQETQYF. The V and J genes are TRBV5-1 and TRBJ2-5; D gene unclear. The ends were cut back, 3 bases at V and 2 bases at J, with 11 bases in the middle. The CDR3 is 14 residues long. CDR1 and CDR2 (germline): SGHRS, YFSETQ.

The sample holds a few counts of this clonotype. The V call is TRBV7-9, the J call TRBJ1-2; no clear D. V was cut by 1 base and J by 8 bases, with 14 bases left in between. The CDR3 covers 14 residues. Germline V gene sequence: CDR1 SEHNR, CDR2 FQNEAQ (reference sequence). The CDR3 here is CASSLGAGDRGYTF. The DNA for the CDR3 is TGTGCCAGCAGCTTAGGTGCCGGGGATCGGGGCTACACCTTC. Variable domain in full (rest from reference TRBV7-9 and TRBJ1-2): DTGVSQNPRHKITKRGQNVTFRCDPISEHNRLYWYRQTLGQGPEFLTYFQNEAQLEKSRLLSDRFSAERPKGSFSTLEIQRTEQGDSAMYLCASSLGAGDRGYTFGSGTRLTVV.

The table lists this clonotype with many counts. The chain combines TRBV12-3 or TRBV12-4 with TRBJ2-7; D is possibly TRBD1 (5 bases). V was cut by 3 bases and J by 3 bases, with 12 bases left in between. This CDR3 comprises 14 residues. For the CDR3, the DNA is TGTGCCAGCAGTTTTGGGCAGGGTGGCTACGAGCAGTACTTC. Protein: CASSFGQGGYEQYF.

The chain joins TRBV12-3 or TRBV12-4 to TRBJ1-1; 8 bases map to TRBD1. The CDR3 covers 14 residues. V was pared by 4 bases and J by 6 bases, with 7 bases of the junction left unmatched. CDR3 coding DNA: TGTGCCAGCAGTTCGGACAGGGAAAGGTCTGAAGCTTTCTTT. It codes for CASSSDRERSEAFF.

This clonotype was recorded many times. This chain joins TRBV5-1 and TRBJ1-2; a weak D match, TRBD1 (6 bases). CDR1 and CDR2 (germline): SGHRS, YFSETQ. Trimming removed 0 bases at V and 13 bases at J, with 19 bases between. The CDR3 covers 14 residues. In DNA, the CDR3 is TGCGCCAGCAGCTTGGATGGACAGTCCACCCTTCCCACCTTC. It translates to CASSLDGQSTLPTF.

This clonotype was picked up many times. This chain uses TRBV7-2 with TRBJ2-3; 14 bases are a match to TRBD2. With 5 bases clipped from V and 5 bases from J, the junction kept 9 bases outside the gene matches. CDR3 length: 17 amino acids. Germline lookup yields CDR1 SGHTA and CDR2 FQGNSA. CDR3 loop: CASSPPGLAGGGDTQYF. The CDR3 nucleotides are TGTGCCAGCAGCCCCCCCGGACTAGCGGGGGGTGGAGATACGCAGTATTTT.

The CDR3 region has the DNA TGCAGTGCTAGAGTACGGGACTCCTACGAGCAGTACTTC. Translating it yields CSARVRDSYEQYF. The chain is built from TRBV20-1 and TRBJ2-7; TRBD2 is a possible D gene (5 bases). Germline V gene sequence: CDR1 DFQATT, CDR2 SNEGSKA (reference sequence). Trimming took 1 base from V and 0 from J, leaving 7 bases between them. This CDR3 has 13 amino acids.

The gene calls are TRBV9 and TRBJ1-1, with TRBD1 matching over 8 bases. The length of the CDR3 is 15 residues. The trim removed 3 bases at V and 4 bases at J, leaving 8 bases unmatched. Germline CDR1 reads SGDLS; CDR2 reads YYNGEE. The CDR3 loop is CASSAGGEGITEAFF. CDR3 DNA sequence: TGTGCCAGCAGCGCAGGGGGCGAGGGTATCACTGAAGCTTTCTTT.

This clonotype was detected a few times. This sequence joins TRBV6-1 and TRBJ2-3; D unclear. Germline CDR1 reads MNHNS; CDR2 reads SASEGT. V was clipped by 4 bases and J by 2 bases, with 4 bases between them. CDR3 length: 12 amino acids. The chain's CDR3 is CASSGYTDTQYF. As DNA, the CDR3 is TGTGCCAGCAGTGGTTACACAGATACGCAGTATTTT.

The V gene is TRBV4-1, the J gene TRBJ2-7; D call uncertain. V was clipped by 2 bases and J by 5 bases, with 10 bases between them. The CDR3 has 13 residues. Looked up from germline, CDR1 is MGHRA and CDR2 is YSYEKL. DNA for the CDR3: TGCGCCAGCAGCCAACCGAATGGGGACGAGCAGTACTTC. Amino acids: CASSQPNGDEQYF.

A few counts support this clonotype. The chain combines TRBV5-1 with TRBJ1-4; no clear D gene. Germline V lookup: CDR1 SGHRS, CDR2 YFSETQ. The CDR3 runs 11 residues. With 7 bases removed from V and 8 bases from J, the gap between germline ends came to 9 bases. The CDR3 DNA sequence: TGCGCCAGCCGGCTTAAGGAAAAACTGTTTTTT. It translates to CASRLKEKLFF.

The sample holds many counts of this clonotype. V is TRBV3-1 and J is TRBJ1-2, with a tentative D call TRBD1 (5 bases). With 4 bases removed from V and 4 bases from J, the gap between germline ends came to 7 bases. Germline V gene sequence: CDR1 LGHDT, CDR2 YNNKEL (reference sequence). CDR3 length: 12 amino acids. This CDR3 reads CASSLGTYGYTF. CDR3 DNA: TGTGCCAGCAGCCTGGGGACCTATGGCTACACCTTC.

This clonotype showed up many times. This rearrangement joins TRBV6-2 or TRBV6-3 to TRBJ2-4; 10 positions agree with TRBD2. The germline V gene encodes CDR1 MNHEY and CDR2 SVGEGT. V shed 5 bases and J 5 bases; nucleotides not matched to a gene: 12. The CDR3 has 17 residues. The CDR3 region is CASSDPLLAGKENIQYF. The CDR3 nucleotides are TGTGCCAGCAGTGATCCCCTACTAGCGGGGAAAGAAAACATTCAGTACTTC.

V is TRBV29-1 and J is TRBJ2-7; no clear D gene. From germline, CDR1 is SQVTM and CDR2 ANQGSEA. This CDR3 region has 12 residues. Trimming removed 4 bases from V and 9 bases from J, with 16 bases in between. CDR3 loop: CSVGSPAGGQYF. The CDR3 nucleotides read TGCAGCGTTGGCAGTCCTGCCGGTGGGCAGTACTTC.

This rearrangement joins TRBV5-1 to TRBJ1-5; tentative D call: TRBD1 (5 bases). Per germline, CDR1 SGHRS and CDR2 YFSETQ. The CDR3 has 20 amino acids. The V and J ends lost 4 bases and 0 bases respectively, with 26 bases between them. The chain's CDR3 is CASSRRRDGLTVYSNQPQHF. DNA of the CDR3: TGCGCCAGCAGCCGCAGGCGGGACGGCCTGACGGTCTATAGCAATCAGCCCCAGCATTTT.

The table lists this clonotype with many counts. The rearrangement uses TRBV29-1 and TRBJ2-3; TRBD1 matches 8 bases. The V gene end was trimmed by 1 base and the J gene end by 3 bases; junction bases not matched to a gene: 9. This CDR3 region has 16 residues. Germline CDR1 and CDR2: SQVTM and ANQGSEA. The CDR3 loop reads CSVEVWQGAATDTQYF. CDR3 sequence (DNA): TGCAGCGTTGAAGTGTGGCAGGGGGCCGCGACAGATACGCAGTATTTT.

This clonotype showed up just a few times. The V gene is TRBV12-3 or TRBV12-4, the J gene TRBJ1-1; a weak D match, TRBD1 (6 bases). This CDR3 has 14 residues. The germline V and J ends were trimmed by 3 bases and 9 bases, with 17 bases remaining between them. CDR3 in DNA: TGTGCCAGCAGTTTTTTTCAGGGGTCGGGAAAAGCTTTCTTT. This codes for CASSFFQGSGKAFF.

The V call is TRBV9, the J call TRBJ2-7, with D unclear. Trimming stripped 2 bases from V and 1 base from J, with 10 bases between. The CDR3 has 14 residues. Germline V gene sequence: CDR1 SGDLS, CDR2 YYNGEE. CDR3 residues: CASSVVPTSYEQYF. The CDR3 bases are TGTGCCAGCAGCGTCGTCCCCACGTCCTACGAGCAGTACTTC.

CDR3 in DNA: TGCAGTGCCCAGGACAGGGTGGTAAATTCACCCCTCCACTTT. Translation: CSAQDRVVNSPLHF. The chain joins TRBV20-1 to TRBJ1-6; 8 bases agree with TRBD1. There are 14 residues in the CDR3. The V and J ends lost 6 bases and 7 bases, in that order; junction bases with no gene match: 8. From germline, CDR1 is DFQATT and CDR2 SNEGSKA (reference sequence).